The entry that follows covers one T cell receptor beta chain sequence. Its specificity is unknown. Through a sample-barcoded 5' primer and a J-beta primer mix, a second PCR was run for roughly 7 to 12 cycles. TCRdb analysed the 5' RACE reads with MiXCR anew, one entry per CDR3 protein. Found here are about 720,000 distinct CDR3 sequences, about a fifth of them singletons; the top ten hold around 21%. V was cut by 2 bases and J by 2 bases, with 10 bases left in between. Germline-derived CDR1 and CDR2 are DFQATT and SNEGSKA (reference sequence). This CDR3 has 13 residues. The sample comes from a study of blood T cells in healthy people across ages. The study's findings and limits: Roughly linear declines in TCR beta diversity per million T cells occurred with age.

Ten milliliters of peripheral blood were drawn from each donor into EDTA-treated tubes. In each sample, at least 6 million PBMCs were isolated. The sequencing sample was made of blood. The J gene is TRBJ2-7, the V gene TRBV20-1, with D perhaps TRBD1 (5 bases). This clonotype was obtained from a man between 65 and 85 years old in good health. This chain's CDR3 is CSARQTGPYEQYF. CDR3 nucleotide sequence: TGCAGTGCTAGACAAACAGGTCCCTACGAGCAGTACTTC.